The 18 T cell receptor beta chains reported below all come from one sample, sequenced in a study of beta chain features in type 1 diabetes. Since all of the isolated RNA was reverse transcribed, expressed TCRB transcripts were what got sequenced. Clones were sequenced by immunoSEQ multiplex PCR, and TCRdb holds only the in-frame ones, with some missing. The sample includes 200,000 to 250,000 clones, 68% seen only once; the top ten take approximately 0.053%. Sequenced input: naive CD4+ T cells from blood. These TCRs come from a man aged 25 to 40 in good health.

The chain couples TRBV15 to TRBJ1-5; D is unclear. Germline V lookup: CDR1 LNHNV, CDR2 YYDKDF (reference sequence). V lost 4 bases and J lost 5, with 9 bases in between. The CDR3 is made up of 13 amino acids. CDR3 protein: CATSTGLYQPQHF. As DNA, the CDR3 is TGTGCCACCAGCACCGGGCTTTATCAGCCCCAGCATTTT.

The rearrangement joins TRBV30 to TRBJ2-7; D ambiguous. Trimming took 0 bases from V and 2 from J, leaving 5 bases between them. In germline, CDR1 is GTSNPN, CDR2 SVGIG (reference sequence). CDR3 length equals 12 residues. The CDR3 bases are TGTGCCTGGAGTGTAATCACCTACGAGCAGTACTTC. Its translation: CAWSVITYEQYF.

This chain joins TRBV12-5 and TRBJ2-1, with 9 bases lining up with TRBD1. V shed 5 bases, J shed 4 bases, and the junction held 3 bases outside the gene matches. This CDR3 has 14 residues. CDR1 is LGHNT, CDR2 FRNRAP, per germline. As DNA, the CDR3 is TGTGCTAGTGGTCCGGGACAGGGATACAATGAGCAGTTCTTC. Amino acid sequence: CASGPGQGYNEQFF.

This clone came up a few times. CDR3 loop: CASSSVAGYGYTF. In nucleotides, the CDR3 is TGTGCCAGCAGTTCAGTGGCAGGATATGGCTACACCTTC. The V gene is TRBV2, the J gene TRBJ1-2, with D hard to call. Germline lookup yields CDR1 SNHLY and CDR2 FYNNEI. The CDR3 consists of 13 residues. V gave up 5 bases and J gave up 5 bases, with 12 bases separating them.

The chain uses TRBV30 and TRBJ2-7, with 8 bases identical to TRBD2. Germline V gene sequence: CDR1 GTSNPN, CDR2 SVGIG (reference sequence). The CDR3 is made up of 15 amino acids. Trimming removed 2 bases from V and 6 bases from J; junction bases left unmatched: 12. The CDR3 protein is CAWSLYGRALREQYF. The CDR3, as DNA: TGTGCCTGGAGTCTCTACGGGAGGGCCCTTCGCGAGCAGTACTTC.

The gene calls are TRBV11-2 and TRBJ2-1; TRBD2 matches at 9 bases. V was pared by 2 bases and J by 2 bases, with 1 base of the junction left unmatched. CDR3 length: 15 residues. From germline, CDR1 is SGHAT and CDR2 FQNNGV. CDR3 in DNA: TGTGCCAGCAGCTTAACTAGCGGGCCCTACAATGAGCAGTTCTTC. Protein sequence: CASSLTSGPYNEQFF. Full variable domain (remainder filled in from reference TRBV11-2 and TRBJ2-1): EAGVAQSPRYKIIEKRQSVAFWCNPISGHATLYWYQQILGQGPKLLIQFQNNGVVDDSQLPKDRFSAERLKGVDSTLKIQPAKLEDSAVYLCASSLTSGPYNEQFFGPGTRLTVL.

This chain joins TRBV15 and TRBJ2-5; 9 positions agree with TRBD2. Per germline, CDR1 LNHNV and CDR2 YYDKDF (reference sequence). V gave up 0 bases and J gave up 4 bases; unmatched junction bases: 15. The length of the CDR3 is 19 residues. CDR3 in amino acids: CATSRDGVWASGGRETQYF. The CDR3 region has the DNA TGTGCCACCAGCAGAGATGGAGTTTGGGCGAGCGGGGGGCGAGAGACCCAGTACTTC. The full variable domain, in which reference TRBV15 and TRBJ2-5 provide the parts outside the CDR3, is DAMVIQNPRYQVTQFGKPVTLSCSQTLNHNVMYWYQQKSSQAPKLLFHYYDKDFNNEADTPDNFQSRRPNTSFCFLDIRSPGLGDTAMYLCATSRDGVWASGGRETQYFGPGTRLLVL.

V usage is TRBV4-1 and J usage is TRBJ2-1; D remains unclear. The germline V gene encodes CDR1 MGHRA and CDR2 YSYEKL. There are 16 residues in the CDR3. Trimming took off 0 bases at V and 3 bases at J, with 12 bases between the two ends. Written as DNA, the CDR3 is TGCGCCAGCAGCCAAGATAGGGCCAGGAGCTACAATGAGCAGTTCTTC. This sequence encodes CASSQDRARSYNEQFF.

The genes are TRBV30 and TRBJ1-5, with D perhaps matching TRBD1 (5 bases). Germline V gene lookup returns CDR1 GTSNPN and CDR2 SVGIG (reference sequence). The CDR3 is 13 amino acids. V lost 4 bases and J lost 0, with 7 bases in between. The chain's CDR3 is CAWKGNSNQPQHF. CDR3 coding DNA: TGTGCCTGGAAGGGGAATAGCAATCAGCCCCAGCATTTT.

The rearrangement joins TRBV10-3 to TRBJ1-1, with 7 bases aligning to TRBD1. CDR3 length: 13 residues. The germline V gene has CDR1 ENHRY and CDR2 SYGVKD. V was clipped by 10 bases and J by 5 bases; unmatched bases: 10. This CDR3 reads CATCSGQRTEAFF. CDR3 in DNA: TGTGCCACCTGCTCGGGACAGAGGACTGAAGCTTTCTTT.

The chain uses TRBV12-5 and TRBJ1-1, with 7 positions matching TRBD1. V dropped 1 base and J dropped 7; count of bases not matched to a gene: 0. Germline loops: CDR1 LGHNT, CDR2 FRNRAP. The CDR3 is 12 residues long. Written as DNA, the CDR3 is TGTGCTAGTGGTTTGGGGACAGGTGAAGCTTTCTTT. It yields the protein CASGLGTGEAFF. Filled out from reference TRBV12-5 and TRBJ1-1, the complete variable domain reads DARVTQTPRHKVTEMGQEVTMRCQPILGHNTVFWYRQTMMQGLELLAYFRNRAPLDDSGMPKDRFSAEMPDATLATLKIQPSEPRDSAVYFCASGLGTGEAFFGQGTRLTVV.

The genes are TRBV6-5 and TRBJ2-7; 9 nucleotides line up with TRBD1. V lost 6 bases, J lost 3 bases, and 6 bases stayed unmatched. The CDR3 loop spans 14 amino acids. CDR1 is MNHEY and CDR2 is SVGAGI in the germline V gene. The CDR3 sequence: CASRTGQGHYEQYF. The CDR3 DNA reads as TGTGCCAGCAGGACCGGACAGGGGCACTACGAGCAGTACTTC.

This clone was counted once. The rearrangement links TRBV18 to TRBJ2-7, with TRBD1 as a possible D gene (6 bases). The CDR3 extends over 15 amino acids. Germline V gene sequence: CDR1 KGHSH, CDR2 LQKENI. The germline V and J ends were trimmed by 0 bases and 0 bases, with 9 bases remaining between them. Written as DNA, the CDR3 is TGTGCCAGCTCACCACCTGGCAGGGGCTCCTACGAGCAGTACTTC. It translates to CASSPPGRGSYEQYF.

This clone was seen a few times. The chain joins TRBV30 to TRBJ2-1; no clear D. This CDR3 contains 12 residues. V shed 0 bases and J shed 8 bases, with 8 bases lying between them. CDR1 GTSNPN and CDR2 SVGIG come from the germline V gene (reference sequence). The CDR3 loop is CAWSVSKYEQFF. The CDR3, as DNA: TGTGCCTGGAGTGTTTCGAAGTATGAGCAGTTCTTC.

The chain has TRBV29-1 and TRBJ2-7; D might be TRBD2 (5 bases). The CDR3 contains 14 residues. Germline-derived CDR1 and CDR2 are SQVTM and ANQGSEA. Trimming left V 1 base short and J 3 bases short, with 13 bases between. CDR3 nucleotide sequence: TGCAGCGTTGAAGGGGGAGAGAGAGGCTACGAGCAGTACTTC. Protein product: CSVEGGERGYEQYF.

This chain uses TRBV10-3 with TRBJ1-2, with D unclear. V lost 4 bases and J 0 bases, leaving 3 bases between the germline ends. The germline V gene encodes CDR1 ENHRY and CDR2 SYGVKD. The CDR3 contains 12 residues. DNA for the CDR3: TGTGCCATCAGTGCTGCTAACTATGGCTACACCTTC. Amino acid sequence: CAISAANYGYTF.

This chain uses TRBV4-3 with TRBJ2-7; 9 nucleotides agree with TRBD1. Germline-derived CDR1 and CDR2 are LGHNA and YSLEER. Trimming took 4 bases from V and 3 from J; bases not matched to a gene: 7. This CDR3 contains 15 residues. This chain's CDR3 is CASSRAPGQGYEQYF. In DNA form, the CDR3 reads TGCGCCAGCAGCCGAGCACCGGGACAGGGCTACGAGCAGTACTTC.

This clone was counted between two and nine times. The chain carries TRBV9 and TRBJ2-6; D is perhaps TRBD1 (6 bases). The germline V gene encodes CDR1 SGDLS and CDR2 YYNGEE. The ends were cut back, 3 bases at V and 2 bases at J, with 12 bases in the middle. The CDR3 is 16 amino acids. The CDR3 protein is CASSARTVTGANVLTF. For the CDR3, the DNA is TGTGCCAGCAGCGCGCGGACAGTTACTGGGGCCAACGTCCTGACTTTC.